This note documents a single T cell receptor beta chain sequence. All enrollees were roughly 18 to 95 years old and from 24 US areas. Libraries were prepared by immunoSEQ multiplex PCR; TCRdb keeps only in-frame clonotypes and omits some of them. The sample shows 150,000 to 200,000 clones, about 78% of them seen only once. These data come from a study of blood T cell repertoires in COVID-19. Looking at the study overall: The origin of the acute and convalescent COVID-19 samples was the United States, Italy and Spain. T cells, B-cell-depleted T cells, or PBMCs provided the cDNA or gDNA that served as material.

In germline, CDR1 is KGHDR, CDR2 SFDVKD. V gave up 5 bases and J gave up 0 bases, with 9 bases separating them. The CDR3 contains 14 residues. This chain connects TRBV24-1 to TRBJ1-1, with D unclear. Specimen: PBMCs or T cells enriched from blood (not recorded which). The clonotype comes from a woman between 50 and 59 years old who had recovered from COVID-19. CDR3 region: CATSGGGMNTEAFF. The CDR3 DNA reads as TGTGCCACCAGTGGGGGAGGAATGAACACTGAAGCTTTCTTT.